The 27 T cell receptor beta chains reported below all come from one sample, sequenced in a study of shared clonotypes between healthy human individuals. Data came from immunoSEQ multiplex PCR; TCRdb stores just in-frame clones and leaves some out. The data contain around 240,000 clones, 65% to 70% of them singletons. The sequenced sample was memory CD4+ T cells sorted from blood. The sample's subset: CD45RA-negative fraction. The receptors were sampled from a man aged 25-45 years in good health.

CDR3 in DNA: TGTGCCAGCAGGGAAACCGGGACAAGTGAGCAGTACTTC. Protein: CASRETGTSEQYF. This rearrangement joins TRBV28 to TRBJ2-7, with D tentatively TRBD1 (6 bases). The V end lost 6 bases, the J end lost 7 bases, and 16 bases lay between the germline ends. The CDR3 runs to 13 residues. CDR1 is MDHEN, CDR2 SYDVKM, per germline.

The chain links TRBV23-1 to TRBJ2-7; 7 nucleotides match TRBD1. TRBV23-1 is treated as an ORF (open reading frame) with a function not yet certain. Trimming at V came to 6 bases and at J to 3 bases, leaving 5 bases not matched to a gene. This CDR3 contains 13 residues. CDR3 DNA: TGCGCCAGCAGAAAGACAGGGTACTACGAGCAGTACTTC. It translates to CASRKTGYYEQYF.

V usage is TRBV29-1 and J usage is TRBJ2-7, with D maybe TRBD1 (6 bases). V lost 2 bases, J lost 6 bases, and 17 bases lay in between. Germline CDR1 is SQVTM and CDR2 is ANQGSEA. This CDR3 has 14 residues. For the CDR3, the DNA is TGCAGCGTTGAAACAGGGCAAGATGTAGGCGAGCAGTACTTC. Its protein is CSVETGQDVGEQYF.

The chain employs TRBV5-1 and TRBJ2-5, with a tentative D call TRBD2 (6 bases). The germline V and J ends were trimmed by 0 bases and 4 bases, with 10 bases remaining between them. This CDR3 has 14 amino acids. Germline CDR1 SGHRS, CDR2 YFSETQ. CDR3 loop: CASSLGGVGETQYF. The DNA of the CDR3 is TGCGCCAGCAGCTTGGGCGGGGTTGGAGAGACCCAGTACTTC.

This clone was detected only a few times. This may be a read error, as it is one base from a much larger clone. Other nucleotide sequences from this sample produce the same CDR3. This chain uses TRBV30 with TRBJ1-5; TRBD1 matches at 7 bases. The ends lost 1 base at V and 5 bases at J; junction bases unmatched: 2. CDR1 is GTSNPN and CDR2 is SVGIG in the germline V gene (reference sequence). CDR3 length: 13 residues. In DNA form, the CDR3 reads TGTGCCTGGAGTGGACAGGGAGATCAGCCCCAGCATTTT. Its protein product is CAWSGQGDQPQHF.

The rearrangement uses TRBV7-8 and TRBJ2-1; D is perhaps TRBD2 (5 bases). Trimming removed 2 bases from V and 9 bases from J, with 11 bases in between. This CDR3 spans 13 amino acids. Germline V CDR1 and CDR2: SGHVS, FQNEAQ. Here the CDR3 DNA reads TGTGCCAGCAGCTTAAGGGAGTTTACTGAGCAGTTCTTC. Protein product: CASSLREFTEQFF.

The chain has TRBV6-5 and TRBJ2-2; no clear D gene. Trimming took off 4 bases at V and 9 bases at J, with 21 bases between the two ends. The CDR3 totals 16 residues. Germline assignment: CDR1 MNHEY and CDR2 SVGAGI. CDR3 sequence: CASSCPRYLVCRELFF. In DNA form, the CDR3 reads TGTGCCAGCAGTTGTCCCAGGTACCTCGTTTGCCGGGAGCTGTTTTTT.

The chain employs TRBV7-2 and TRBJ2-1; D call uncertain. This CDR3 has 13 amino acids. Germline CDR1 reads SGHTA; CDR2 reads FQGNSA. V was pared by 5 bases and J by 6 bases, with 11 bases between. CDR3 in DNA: TGTGCCAGCAGCCCGAGCTCCCTCAATGAGCAGTTCTTC. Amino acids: CASSPSSLNEQFF.

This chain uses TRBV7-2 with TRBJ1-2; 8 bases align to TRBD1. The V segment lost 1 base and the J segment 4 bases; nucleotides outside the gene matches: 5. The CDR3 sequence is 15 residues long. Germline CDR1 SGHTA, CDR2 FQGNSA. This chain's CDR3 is CASSLGGQAPYGYTF. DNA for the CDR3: TGTGCCAGCAGCTTAGGGGGACAGGCGCCCTATGGCTACACCTTC.

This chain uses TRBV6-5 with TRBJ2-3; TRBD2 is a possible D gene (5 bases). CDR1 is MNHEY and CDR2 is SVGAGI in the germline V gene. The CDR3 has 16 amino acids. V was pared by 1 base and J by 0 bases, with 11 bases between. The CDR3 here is CASSYFAAGSTDTQYF. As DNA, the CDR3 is TGTGCCAGCAGTTACTTCGCGGCGGGTAGCACAGATACGCAGTATTTT.

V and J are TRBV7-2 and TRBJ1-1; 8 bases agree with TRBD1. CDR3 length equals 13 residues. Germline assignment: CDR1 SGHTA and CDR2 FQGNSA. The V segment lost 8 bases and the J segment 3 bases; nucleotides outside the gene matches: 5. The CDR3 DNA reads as TGTGCCAGCGGGACAGGAACGTACACTGAAGCTTTCTTT. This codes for CASGTGTYTEAFF.

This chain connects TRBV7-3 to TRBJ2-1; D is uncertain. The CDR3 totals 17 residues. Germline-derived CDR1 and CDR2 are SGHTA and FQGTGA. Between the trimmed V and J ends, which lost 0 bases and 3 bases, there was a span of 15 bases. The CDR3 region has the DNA TGTGCCAGCAGCTTAACCCTTAGCCATAATTTCTACAATGAGCAGTTCTTC. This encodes CASSLTLSHNFYNEQFF.

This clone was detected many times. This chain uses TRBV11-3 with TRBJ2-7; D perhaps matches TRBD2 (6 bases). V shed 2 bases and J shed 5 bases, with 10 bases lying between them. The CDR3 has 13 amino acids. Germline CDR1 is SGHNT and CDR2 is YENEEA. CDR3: CASSLFWGDEQYF. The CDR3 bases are TGTGCCAGCAGCTTATTTTGGGGGGACGAGCAGTACTTC.

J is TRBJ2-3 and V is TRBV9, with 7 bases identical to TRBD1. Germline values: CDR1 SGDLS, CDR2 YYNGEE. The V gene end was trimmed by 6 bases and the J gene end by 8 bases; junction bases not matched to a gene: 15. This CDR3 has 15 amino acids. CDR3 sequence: CASTLGTGVEGTQYF. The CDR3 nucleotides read TGTGCCAGCACCCTAGGAACAGGGGTTGAGGGTACGCAGTATTTT.

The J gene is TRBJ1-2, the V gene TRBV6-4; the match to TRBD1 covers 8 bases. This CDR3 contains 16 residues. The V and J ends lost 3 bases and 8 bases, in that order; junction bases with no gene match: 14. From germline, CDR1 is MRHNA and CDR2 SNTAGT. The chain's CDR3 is CASSDIAGGSWGGYTF. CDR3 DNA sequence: TGTGCCAGCAGTGATATCGCAGGGGGCTCCTGGGGCGGCTACACCTTC.

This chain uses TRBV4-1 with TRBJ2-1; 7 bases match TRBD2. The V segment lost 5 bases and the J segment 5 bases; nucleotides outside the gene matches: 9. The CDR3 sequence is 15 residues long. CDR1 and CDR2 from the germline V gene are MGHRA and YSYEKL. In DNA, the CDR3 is TGCGCCAGCAGCGGGAGGGCCTTGGGTCACAATGAGCAGTTCTTC. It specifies CASSGRALGHNEQFF.

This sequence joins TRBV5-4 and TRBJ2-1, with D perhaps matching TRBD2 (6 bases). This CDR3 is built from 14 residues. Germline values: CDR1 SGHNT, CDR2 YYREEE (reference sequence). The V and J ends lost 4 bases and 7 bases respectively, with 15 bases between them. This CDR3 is CASSLPGVGNEQFF. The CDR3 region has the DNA TGTGCCAGCAGCCTACCGGGAGTTGGGAATGAGCAGTTCTTC.

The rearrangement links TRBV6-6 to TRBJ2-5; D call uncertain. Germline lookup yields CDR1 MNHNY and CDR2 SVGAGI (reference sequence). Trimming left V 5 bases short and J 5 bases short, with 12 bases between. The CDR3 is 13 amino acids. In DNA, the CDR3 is TGTGCCAGCAGTCGAATTGGCGGCGAGACCCAGTACTTC. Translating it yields CASSRIGGETQYF.

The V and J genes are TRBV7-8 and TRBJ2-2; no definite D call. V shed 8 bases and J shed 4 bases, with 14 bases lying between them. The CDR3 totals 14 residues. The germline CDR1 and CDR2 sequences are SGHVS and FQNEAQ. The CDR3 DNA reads TGTGCCAGCTCCTCCGGCGTTGCCACCGGGGAGCTGTTTTTT. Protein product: CASSSGVATGELFF.

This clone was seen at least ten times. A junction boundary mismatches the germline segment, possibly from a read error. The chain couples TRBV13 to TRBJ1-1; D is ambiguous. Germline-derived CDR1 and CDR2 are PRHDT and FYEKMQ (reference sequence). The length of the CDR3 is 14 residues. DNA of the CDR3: TGTGCCAGCACCTTAGTCTTGGGGAACACTGAAGCTTTCTTT. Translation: CASTLVLGNTEAFF.

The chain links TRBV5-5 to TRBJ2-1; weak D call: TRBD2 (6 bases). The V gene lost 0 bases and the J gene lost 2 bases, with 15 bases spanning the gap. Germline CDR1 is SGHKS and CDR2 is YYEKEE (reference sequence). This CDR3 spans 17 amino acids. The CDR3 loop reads CASSLVLLASTYNEQFF. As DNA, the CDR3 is TGTGCCAGCAGCTTGGTATTGCTAGCGAGTACCTACAATGAGCAGTTCTTC.

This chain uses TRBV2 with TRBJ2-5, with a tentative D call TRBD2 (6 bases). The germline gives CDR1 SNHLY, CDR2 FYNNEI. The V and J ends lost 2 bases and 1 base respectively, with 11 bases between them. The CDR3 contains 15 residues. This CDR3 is CASSEYPSVQETQYF. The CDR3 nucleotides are TGTGCCAGCAGTGAATACCCTAGCGTCCAAGAGACCCAGTACTTC. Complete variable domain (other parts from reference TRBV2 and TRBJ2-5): EPEVTQTPSHQVTQMGQEVILRCVPISNHLYFYWYRQILGQKVEFLVSFYNNEISEKSEIFDDQFSVERPDGSNFTLKIRSTKLEDSAMYFCASSEYPSVQETQYFGPGTRLLVL.

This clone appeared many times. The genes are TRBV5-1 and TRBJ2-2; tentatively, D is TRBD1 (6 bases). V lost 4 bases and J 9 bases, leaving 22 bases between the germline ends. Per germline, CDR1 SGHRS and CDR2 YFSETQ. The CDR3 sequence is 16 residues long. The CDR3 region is CASSITGTRITRELFF. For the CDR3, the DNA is TGCGCCAGCAGCATTACCGGGACACGCATTACCCGGGAGCTGTTTTTT.

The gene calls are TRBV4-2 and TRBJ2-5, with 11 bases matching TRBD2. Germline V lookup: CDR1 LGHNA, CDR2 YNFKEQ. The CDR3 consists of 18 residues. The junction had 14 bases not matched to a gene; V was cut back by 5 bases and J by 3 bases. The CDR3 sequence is CASSRGGGLAGREETQYF. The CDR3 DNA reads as TGTGCCAGCAGCAGAGGGGGCGGACTAGCGGGCCGAGAAGAGACCCAGTACTTC.

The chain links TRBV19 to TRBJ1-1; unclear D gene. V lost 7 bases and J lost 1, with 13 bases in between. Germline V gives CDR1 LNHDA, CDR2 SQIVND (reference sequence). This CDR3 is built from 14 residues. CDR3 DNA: TGTGCCAGTACCTCAAGTCGGGGGAACACTGAAGCTTTCTTT. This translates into CASTSSRGNTEAFF. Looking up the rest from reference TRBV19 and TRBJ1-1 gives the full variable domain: DGGITQSPKYLFRKEGQNVTLSCEQNLNHDAMYWYRQDPGQGLRLIYYSQIVNDFQKGDIAEGYSVSREKKESFPLTVTSAQKNPTAFYLCASTSSRGNTEAFFGQGTRLTVV.

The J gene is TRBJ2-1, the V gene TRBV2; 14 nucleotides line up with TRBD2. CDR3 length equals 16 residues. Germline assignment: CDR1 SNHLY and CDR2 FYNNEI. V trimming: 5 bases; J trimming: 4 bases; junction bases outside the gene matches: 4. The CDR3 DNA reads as TGTGCCAGCAGTCGGAGACTAGCGGGAGGGTACAATGAGCAGTTCTTC. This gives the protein CASSRRLAGGYNEQFF.

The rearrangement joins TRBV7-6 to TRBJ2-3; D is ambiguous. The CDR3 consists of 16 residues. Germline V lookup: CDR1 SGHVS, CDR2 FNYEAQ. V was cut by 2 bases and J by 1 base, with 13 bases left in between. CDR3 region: CASSLLGTTGTDTQYF. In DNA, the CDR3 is TGTGCCAGCAGCTTACTGGGTACCACTGGCACAGATACGCAGTATTTT.